This T cell receptor beta chain was recovered during a study of blood T cell repertoires in COVID-19. Study-wide background: T cells, B-cell-depleted T cells, or PBMCs supplied cDNA or gDNA.

The CDR3 is 14 amino acids. Trimming shortened V by 0 bases and J by 6 bases, and 12 bases separated the two germline ends. Germline assignment: CDR1 MNHEY and CDR2 SMNVEV (reference sequence). Clones were sequenced by immunoSEQ multiplex PCR, and TCRdb holds only the in-frame ones, with some missing. The sample contains 52,000 or so clones, roughly 90% of which appear only once. A Seattle source enrolled patients during active infection and followed them longitudinally. The chain recombines TRBV27 with TRBJ2-7, with D perhaps TRBD2 (6 bases). What was sequenced was peripheral blood. The TCR originated in a man aged 35-49 years with COVID-19, enrolled during active disease. The DNA of the CDR3 is TGTGCCAGCAGTTTATCCCCGGGAGTGATCGAGCAGTACTTC. This sequence encodes CASSLSPGVIEQYF.